This is a list of T cell receptor beta chains from one sample in a study of molecular identifiers for immune sequencing clone quantification. One entry per CDR3 protein, called by TCRdb with MiXCR from the PCR reads. This repertoire shows just under 650,000 distinct CDR3 sequences, roughly 21% found once; its top ten account for roughly 0.9%. Specimen: naive CD8+ T cells from blood, with Jurkat cell RNA spiked in. Every receptor here comes from a human donor in good health. Some libraries in this study had Jurkat cell RNA spiked in. CDR3s include the opening cysteine and the closing phenylalanine or tryptophan. Each record gives: clone size, J gene, V gene, CDR3 length, D gene, CDR3 DNA, CDR3 protein. D genes are given only for firm matches. Some rows have no size entry. The others give once, few or many, or a class for an expanded clone.

many,TRBJ2-6,TRBV6-1,15,.,TGTGCCAGCACCTGGACAGTGTTTGGGGCCAACGTCCTGACTTTC,CASTWTVFGANVLTF
.,TRBJ2-7,TRBV2,13,.,TGTGCCAGCAGTGGCCGGTCTGCCTACGAGCAGTACTTC,CASSGRSAYEQYF
many,TRBJ1-5,TRBV3-1,15,.,TGTGCCAGCAGCCAAGATTGGGACGGAAATCAGCCCCAGCATTTT,CASSQDWDGNQPQHF
few,TRBJ2-7,TRBV27,16,TRBD1,TGTGCCAGCAGCAGTCCCGGGACAGGGTTAGGACTCGAGCAGTACTTC,CASSSPGTGLGLEQYF
few,TRBJ1-6,TRBV19,16,TRBD1,TGTGCCAGTAGTATAGAGGACAGGTCTTTTGGTTCACCCCTCCACTTT,CASSIEDRSFGSPLHF
many,TRBJ1-5,TRBV6-2/TRBV6-3,16,.,TGTGCCAGCAGTTACTCTGGATCTACTCCGAATCAGCCCCAGCATTTT,CASSYSGSTPNQPQHF
many,TRBJ2-5,TRBV6-2/TRBV6-3,15,TRBD1,TGTGCCAGCAGTTTCCCCTATCAGGGGGAAGAGACCCAGTACTTC,CASSFPYQGEETQYF
few,TRBJ2-3,TRBV24-1,12,.,TGTGCCACCAGTGATTGGGGTGCGACGCAGTATTTT,CATSDWGATQYF
many,TRBJ2-3,TRBV19,14,TRBD1,TGTGCCAGTAGTCTCGACAGGGAGACAGATACGCAGTATTTT,CASSLDRETDTQYF
many,TRBJ2-7,TRBV11-2,16,TRBD2,TGTGCCAGCAGCTCAGAACTAGCGGGGAGCTCCTACGAGCAGTACTTC,CASSSELAGSSYEQYF
many,TRBJ2-7,TRBV7-9,13,.,TGTGCCAGCAGCTTAGAGACAGCCTACGAGCAGTACTTC,CASSLETAYEQYF
few,TRBJ1-4,TRBV28,17,.,TGTGCCAGCAGTTTCCCCTTAGACAGGCCACGAGATGAAAAACTGTTTTTT,CASSFPLDRPRDEKLFF
many,TRBJ2-5,TRBV10-1,13,TRBD1,TGCGCCAGCAGTCCAGGGGGCATTGAGACCCAGTACTTC,CASSPGGIETQYF
few,TRBJ1-2,TRBV14,14,.,TGTGCCAGCAGCCTCTCACTAGCTAACTATGGCTACACCTTC,CASSLSLANYGYTF
many,TRBJ2-1,TRBV7-2,13,.,TGTGCCAGCACCCGATCGTTGGGCGATGAGCAGTTCTTC,CASTRSLGDEQFF
many,TRBJ1-1,TRBV25-1,13,.,TGTGCCAGCAGTGCCCAGGGGCTAATTGAAGCTTTCTTT,CASSAQGLIEAFF
few,TRBJ2-5,TRBV11-2,16,.,TGTGCCAGCAGCTTATCCTTTGGGGCAAAACAAGAGACCCAGTACTTC,CASSLSFGAKQETQYF
many,TRBJ1-2,TRBV2,15,.,TGTGCCAGCAGTGAAGGGGTTTTCCAGAACTATGGCTACACCTTC,CASSEGVFQNYGYTF
.,TRBJ2-7,TRBV27,13,TRBD2,TGTGCCGGACGTAGCGGGTTCTCCTACGAGCAGTACTTC,CAGRSGFSYEQYF
.,TRBJ1-5,TRBV28,15,TRBD1,TGTGCCAGCAGTTGGCCAGGGGGCGGGACGGGGCCCCAGCATTTT,CASSWPGGGTGPQHF
many,TRBJ2-7,TRBV28,17,.,TGTGCCAGCAGTTTATGGGGGTCCCGGGCAAGCTCCTACGAGCAGTACTTC,CASSLWGSRASSYEQYF
many,TRBJ1-5,TRBV6-2/TRBV6-3,15,TRBD1,TGTGCCAGCCGCCCCCGACAGGGGGTCAATCAGCCCCAGCATTTT,CASRPRQGVNQPQHF
.,TRBJ2-1,TRBV12-3/TRBV12-4,16,TRBD2,TGTGCCAGCAGCCGGACTAGCTGGAGCTCCTACAATGAGCAGTTCTTC,CASSRTSWSSYNEQFF
many,TRBJ1-1,TRBV12-3/TRBV12-4,14,.,TGTGCCAGCAGTTTATTGGGGGAGGACACTGAAGCTTTCTTT,CASSLLGEDTEAFF
many,TRBJ2-7,TRBV7-9,15,.,TGTGCCAGCAGCCCACCGGACCGGGACCATGAGGAGCAGTACTTC,CASSPPDRDHEEQYF
many,TRBJ2-1,TRBV7-2,16,.,TGTGCCAGCAGCCAAAAGGCTTGGGCGATCGACAATGAGCAGTTCTTC,CASSQKAWAIDNEQFF
.,TRBJ2-2,TRBV11-2,16,.,TGTGCCAGCAGCCAAAGGACGGGACGGAACACCGGGGAGCTGTTTTTT,CASSQRTGRNTGELFF
many,TRBJ2-1,TRBV29-1,14,.,TGCAGCGTTGAAGAACGGGAGAAAATCGATGAGCAGTTCTTC,CSVEEREKIDEQFF
.,TRBJ1-5,TRBV19,15,TRBD1,TGTGCCAGTAGGGACAGGGCTTTTTTCAATCAGCCCCAGCATTTT,CASRDRAFFNQPQHF
many,TRBJ2-7,TRBV20-1,14,TRBD2,TGCAGTGCTACACCTAGCGGGGGGGCCTGGGAGCAGTACTTC,CSATPSGGAWEQYF
many,TRBJ1-1,TRBV29-1,11,.,TGCAGCGTTGTGGGGAACACTGAAGCTTTCTTT,CSVVGNTEAFF
few,TRBJ1-4,TRBV12-3/TRBV12-4,13,.,TGTGCCAGTCGGGCAGGGTTTAGGGAAAAACTGTTTTTT,CASRAGFREKLFF
many,TRBJ1-3,TRBV9,15,.,TGTGCCAGCAGCGTAGCTTCGACTCCTGGAAACACCATATATTTT,CASSVASTPGNTIYF
.,TRBJ2-7,TRBV27,15,.,TGTGCCAGCAGCTTCCACGACAACCAGGGCTACGAGCAGTACTTC,CASSFHDNQGYEQYF
few,TRBJ1-2,TRBV19,13,.,TGTGCCAGTACCCTGGACGGAAACTATGGCTACACCTTC,CASTLDGNYGYTF
many,TRBJ2-7,TRBV6-2/TRBV6-3,16,TRBD1,TGTGCCAGCAGTCAGCCCCTGGGACAGGGGTTCTACGAGCAGTACTTC,CASSQPLGQGFYEQYF
few,TRBJ1-5,TRBV24-1,14,.,TGTGCCACCGCGGACAATAATAGCGATCAGCCCCAGCATTTT,CATADNNSDQPQHF
many,TRBJ1-1,TRBV29-1,14,.,TGCAGCGTTGAACCAACAGACAGGAACACTGAAGCTTTCTTT,CSVEPTDRNTEAFF
many,TRBJ1-1,TRBV5-4,11,.,TGTGCCAGCGCGGTCGGGACTGAAGCTTTCTTT,CASAVGTEAFF
many,TRBJ2-5,TRBV5-1,15,TRBD2,TGCGCCAGCAGCTTTAGCGGGGGGCCCCAAGAGACCCAGTACTTC,CASSFSGGPQETQYF
many,TRBJ2-1,TRBV5-1,13,.,TGCGCCAGCATGTCGACAGGTCTGAGTGAGCAGTTCTTC,CASMSTGLSEQFF